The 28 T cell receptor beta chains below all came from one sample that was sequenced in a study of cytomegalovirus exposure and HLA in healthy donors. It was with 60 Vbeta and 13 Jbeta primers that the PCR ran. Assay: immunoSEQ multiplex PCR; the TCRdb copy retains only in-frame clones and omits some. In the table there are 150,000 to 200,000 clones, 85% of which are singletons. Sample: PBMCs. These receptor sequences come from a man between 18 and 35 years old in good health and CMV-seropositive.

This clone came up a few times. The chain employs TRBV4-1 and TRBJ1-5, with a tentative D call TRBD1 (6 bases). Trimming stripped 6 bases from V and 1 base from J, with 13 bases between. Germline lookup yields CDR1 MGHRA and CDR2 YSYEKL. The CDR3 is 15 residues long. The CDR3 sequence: CASRLGTQSNQPQHF. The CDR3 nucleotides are TGCGCCAGCAGGCTCGGGACACAGAGCAATCAGCCCCAGCATTTT.

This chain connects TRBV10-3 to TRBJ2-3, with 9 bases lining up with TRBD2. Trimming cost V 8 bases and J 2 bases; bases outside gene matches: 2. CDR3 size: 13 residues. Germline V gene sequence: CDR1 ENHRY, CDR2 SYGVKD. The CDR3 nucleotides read TGTGCCATCTCTAGCGGGGTCACAGATACGCAGTATTTT. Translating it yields CAISSGVTDTQYF.

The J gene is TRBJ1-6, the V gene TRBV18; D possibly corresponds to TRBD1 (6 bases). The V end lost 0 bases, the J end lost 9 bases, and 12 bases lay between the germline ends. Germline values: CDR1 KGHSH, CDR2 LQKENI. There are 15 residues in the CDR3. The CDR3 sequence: CASSPPGAVGSPLHF. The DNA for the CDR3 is TGTGCCAGCTCACCACCGGGGGCGGTGGGTTCACCCCTCCACTTT.

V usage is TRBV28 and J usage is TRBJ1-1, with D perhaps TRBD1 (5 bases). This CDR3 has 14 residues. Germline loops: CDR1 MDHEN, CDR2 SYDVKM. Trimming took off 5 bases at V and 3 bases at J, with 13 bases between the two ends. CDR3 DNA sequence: TGTGCCAGCAGTCTGGTGACAGTTCACACTGAAGCTTTCTTT. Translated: CASSLVTVHTEAFF.

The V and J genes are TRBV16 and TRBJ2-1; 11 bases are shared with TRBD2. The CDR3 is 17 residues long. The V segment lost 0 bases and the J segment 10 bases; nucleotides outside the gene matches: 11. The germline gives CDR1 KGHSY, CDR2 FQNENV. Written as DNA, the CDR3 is TGTGCCAGCAGCCAATCTAAAGGACTAGCGGGTGTGGAGGAGCAGTTCTTC. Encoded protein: CASSQSKGLAGVEEQFF.

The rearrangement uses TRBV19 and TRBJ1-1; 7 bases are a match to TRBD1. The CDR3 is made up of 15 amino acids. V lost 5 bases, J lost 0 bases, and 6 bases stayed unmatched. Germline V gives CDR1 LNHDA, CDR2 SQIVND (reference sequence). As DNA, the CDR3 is TGTGCCAGTAGTGGAAGACAGGGAATGAACACTGAAGCTTTCTTT. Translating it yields CASSGRQGMNTEAFF.

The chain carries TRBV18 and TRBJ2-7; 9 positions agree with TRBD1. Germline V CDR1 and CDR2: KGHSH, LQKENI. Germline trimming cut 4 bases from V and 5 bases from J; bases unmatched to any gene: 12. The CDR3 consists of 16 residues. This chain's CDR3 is CASSQNRGRMFHEQYF. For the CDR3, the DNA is TGTGCCAGCTCACAAAACAGGGGGCGCATGTTCCACGAGCAGTACTTC.

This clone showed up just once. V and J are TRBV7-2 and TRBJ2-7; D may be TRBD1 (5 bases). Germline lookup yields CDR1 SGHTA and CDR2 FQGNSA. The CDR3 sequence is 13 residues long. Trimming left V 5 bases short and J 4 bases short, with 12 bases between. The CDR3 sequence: CASSPRAEYEQYF. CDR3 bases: TGTGCCAGCAGCCCCAGGGCGGAGTACGAGCAGTACTTC.

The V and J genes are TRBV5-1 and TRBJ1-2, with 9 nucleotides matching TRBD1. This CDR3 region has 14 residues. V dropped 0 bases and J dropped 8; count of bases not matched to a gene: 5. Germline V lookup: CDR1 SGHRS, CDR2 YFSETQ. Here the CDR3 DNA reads TGCGCCAGCAGCTTGGAGGGACAGGGTTGGGGCTACACCTTC. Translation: CASSLEGQGWGYTF.

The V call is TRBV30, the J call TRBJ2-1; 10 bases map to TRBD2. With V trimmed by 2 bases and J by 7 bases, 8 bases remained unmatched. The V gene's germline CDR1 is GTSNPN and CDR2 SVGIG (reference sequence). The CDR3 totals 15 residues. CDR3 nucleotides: TGTGCCTGGAGTCTGCGGCTAGCGGGGGATAATGAGCAGTTCTTC. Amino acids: CAWSLRLAGDNEQFF. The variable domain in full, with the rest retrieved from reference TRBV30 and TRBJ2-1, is SQTIHQWPATLVQPVGSPLSLECTVEGTSNPNLYWYRQAAGRGLQLLFYSVGIGQISSEVPQNLSASRPQDRQFILSSKKLLLSDSGFYLCAWSLRLAGDNEQFFGPGTRLTVL.

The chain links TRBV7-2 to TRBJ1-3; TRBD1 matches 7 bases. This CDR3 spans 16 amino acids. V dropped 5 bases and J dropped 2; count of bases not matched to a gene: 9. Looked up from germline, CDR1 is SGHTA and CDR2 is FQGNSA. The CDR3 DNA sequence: TGTGCCAGCAGCCCAAGACAGGGATATCCTGGAAACACCATATATTTT. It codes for CASSPRQGYPGNTIYF.

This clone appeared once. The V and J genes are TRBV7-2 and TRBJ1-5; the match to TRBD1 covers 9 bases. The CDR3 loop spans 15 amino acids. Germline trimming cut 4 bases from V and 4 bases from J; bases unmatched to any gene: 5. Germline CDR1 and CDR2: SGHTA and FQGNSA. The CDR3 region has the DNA TGTGCCAGCAGCTCTTACGGGACAGGGAATCAGCCCCAGCATTTT. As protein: CASSSYGTGNQPQHF. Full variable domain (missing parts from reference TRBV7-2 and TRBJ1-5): GAGVSQSPSNKVTEKGKDVELRCDPISGHTALYWYRQSLGQGLEFLIYFQGNSAPDKSGLPSDRFSAERTGGSVSTLTIQRTQQEDSAVYLCASSSYGTGNQPQHFGDGTRLSIL.

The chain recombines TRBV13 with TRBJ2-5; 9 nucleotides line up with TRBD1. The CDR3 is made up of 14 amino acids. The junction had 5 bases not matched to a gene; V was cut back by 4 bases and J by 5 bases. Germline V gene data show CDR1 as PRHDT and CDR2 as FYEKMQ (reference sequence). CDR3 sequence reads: CASSSRDREETQYF. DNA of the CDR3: TGTGCCAGCAGCTCACGGGACAGGGAGGAGACCCAGTACTTC.

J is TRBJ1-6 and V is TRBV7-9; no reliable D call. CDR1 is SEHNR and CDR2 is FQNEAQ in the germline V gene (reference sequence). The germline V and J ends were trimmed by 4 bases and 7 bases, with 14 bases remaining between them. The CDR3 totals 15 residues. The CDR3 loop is CASSSPEVENSPLHF. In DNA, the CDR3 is TGTGCCAGCAGCTCACCCGAAGTTGAGAATTCACCCCTCCACTTT.

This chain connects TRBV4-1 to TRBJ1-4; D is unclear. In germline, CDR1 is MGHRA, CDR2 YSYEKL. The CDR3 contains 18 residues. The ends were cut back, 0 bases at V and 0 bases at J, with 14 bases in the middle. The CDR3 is CASSQDSVQMATNEKLFF. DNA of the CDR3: TGCGCCAGCAGCCAAGATTCAGTGCAGATGGCAACTAATGAAAAACTGTTTTTT.

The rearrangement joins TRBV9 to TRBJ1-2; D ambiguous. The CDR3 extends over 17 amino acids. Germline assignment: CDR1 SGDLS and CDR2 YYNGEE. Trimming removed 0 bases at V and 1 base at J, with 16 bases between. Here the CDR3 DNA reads TGTGCCAGCAGCGTAGAAGGAGAGCAGCCCGATAACTATGGCTACACCTTC. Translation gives CASSVEGEQPDNYGYTF.

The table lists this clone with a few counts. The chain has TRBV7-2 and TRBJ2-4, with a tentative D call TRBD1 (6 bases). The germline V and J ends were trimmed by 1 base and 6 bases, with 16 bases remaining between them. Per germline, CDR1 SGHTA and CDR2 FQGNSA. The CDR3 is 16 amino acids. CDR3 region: CASSLDPGQIRNIQYF. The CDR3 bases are TGTGCCAGCAGCTTAGACCCCGGACAGATAAGAAACATTCAGTACTTC.

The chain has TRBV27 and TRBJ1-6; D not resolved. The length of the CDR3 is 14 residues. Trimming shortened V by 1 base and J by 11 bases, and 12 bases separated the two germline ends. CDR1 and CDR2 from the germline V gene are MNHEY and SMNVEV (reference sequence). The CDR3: CASSLFQDIAPLHF. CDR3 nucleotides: TGTGCCAGCAGTTTATTCCAGGATATCGCACCCCTCCACTTT.

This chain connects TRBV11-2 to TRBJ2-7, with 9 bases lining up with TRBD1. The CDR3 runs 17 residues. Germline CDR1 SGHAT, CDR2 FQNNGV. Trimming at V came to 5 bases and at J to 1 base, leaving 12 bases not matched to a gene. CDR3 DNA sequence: TGTGCCAGCAGCGCAACCGGGACAGGGTCTGTATCCTACGAGCAGTACTTC. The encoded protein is CASSATGTGSVSYEQYF.

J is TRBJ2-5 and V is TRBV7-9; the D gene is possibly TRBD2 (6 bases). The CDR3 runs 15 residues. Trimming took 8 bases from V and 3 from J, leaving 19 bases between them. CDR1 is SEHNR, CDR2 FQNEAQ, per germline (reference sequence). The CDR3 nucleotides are TGTGCCAGCGGAACCGGCTGGGAGGAAAAAGAGACCCAGTACTTC. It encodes CASGTGWEEKETQYF.

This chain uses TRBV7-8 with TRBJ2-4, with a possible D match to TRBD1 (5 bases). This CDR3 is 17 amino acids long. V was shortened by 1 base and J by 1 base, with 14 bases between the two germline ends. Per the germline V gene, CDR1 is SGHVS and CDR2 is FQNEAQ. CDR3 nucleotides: TGTGCCAGCAGCTTAGTACGGTCAGGGATGGCCAAAAACATTCAGTACTTC. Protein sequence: CASSLVRSGMAKNIQYF.

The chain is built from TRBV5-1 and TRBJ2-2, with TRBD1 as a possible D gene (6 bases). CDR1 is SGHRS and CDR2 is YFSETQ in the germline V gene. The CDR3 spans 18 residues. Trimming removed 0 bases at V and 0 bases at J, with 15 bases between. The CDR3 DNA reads TGCGCCAGCAGCTTGGTTGGTTTGGGGGCCGCGAACACCGGGGAGCTGTTTTTT. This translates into CASSLVGLGAANTGELFF.

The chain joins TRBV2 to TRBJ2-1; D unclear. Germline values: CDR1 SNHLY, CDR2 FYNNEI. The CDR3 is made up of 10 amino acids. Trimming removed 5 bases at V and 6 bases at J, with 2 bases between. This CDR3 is CASSRNEQFF. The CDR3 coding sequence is TGTGCCAGCAGTCGCAATGAGCAGTTCTTC.

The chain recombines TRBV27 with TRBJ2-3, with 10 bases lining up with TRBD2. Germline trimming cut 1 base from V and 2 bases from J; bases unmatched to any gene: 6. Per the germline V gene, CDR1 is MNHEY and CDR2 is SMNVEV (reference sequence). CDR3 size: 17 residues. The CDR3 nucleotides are TGTGCCAGCAGTTTATATGTGGGGACTAGCGACACAGATACGCAGTATTTT. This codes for CASSLYVGTSDTDTQYF.

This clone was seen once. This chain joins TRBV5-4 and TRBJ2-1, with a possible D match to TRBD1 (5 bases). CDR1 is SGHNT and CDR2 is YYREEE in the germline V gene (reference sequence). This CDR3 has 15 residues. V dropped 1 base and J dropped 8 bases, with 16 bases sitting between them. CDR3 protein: CASSLQPGSGDEQFF. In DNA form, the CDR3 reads TGTGCCAGCAGCTTGCAGCCAGGGTCAGGCGATGAGCAGTTCTTC. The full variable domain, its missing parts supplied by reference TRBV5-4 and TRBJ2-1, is ETGVTQSPTHLIKTRGQQVTLRCSSQSGHNTVSWYQQALGQGPQFIFQYYREEENGRGNFPPRFSGLQFPNYSSELNVNALELDDSALYLCASSLQPGSGDEQFFGPGTRLTVL.

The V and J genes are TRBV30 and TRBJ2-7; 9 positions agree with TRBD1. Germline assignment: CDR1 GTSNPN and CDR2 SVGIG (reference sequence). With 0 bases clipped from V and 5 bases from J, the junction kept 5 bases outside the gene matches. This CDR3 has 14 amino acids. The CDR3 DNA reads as TGTGCCTGGAGTGTAGGGACAGGGCGTAACGAGCAGTACTTC. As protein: CAWSVGTGRNEQYF.

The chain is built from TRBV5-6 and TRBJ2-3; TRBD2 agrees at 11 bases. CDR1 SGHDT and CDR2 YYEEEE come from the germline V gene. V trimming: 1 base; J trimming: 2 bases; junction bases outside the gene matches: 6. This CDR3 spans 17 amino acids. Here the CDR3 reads CASSLYTSGSLTDTQYF. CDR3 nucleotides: TGTGCCAGCAGCTTGTATACTAGCGGGAGTCTCACAGATACGCAGTATTTT.

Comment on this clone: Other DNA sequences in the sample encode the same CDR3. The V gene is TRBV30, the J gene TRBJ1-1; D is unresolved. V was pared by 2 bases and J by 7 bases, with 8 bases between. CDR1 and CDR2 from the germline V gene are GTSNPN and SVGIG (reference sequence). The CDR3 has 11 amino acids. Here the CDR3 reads CAWSRGNEAFF. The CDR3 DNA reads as TGTGCCTGGAGTCGGGGAAATGAAGCTTTCTTT.